This record looks at one T cell receptor (beta chain) sequence and its context. This clonotype was counted ten times or more. Its cognate antigen has yet to be identified. Per-nucleotide qualities are absent, and no much larger clonotype sits a single base away. Synthesis of TCR cDNA relied on 5'RACE template switching, a step that introduced a universal primer site along with unique molecular identifiers. Priming for cDNA synthesis came from both the TCR alpha and TCR beta constant segments. Library amplification used two PCR steps, and the second PCR step added sample barcodes and sequencing adapters. Libraries were sequenced on Illumina HiSeq 2500 (2x100 bp) or NovaSeq (2x150 bp). The original pipeline was this. Reads were demultiplexed and collapsed into UMI consensus sequences with MIGEC, and V(D)J alignment was performed with MiXCR. Using edgeR on replicate PBMC samples, clonotypes were called vaccine-responding if FDR was below 0.01 and the log2 fold change was above 5 up to day 15. CD4 or CD8 identity was assigned to each bulk clonotype according to whether the clonotype was present at higher abundance in the sequenced CD4 repertoire or the sequenced CD8 repertoire. The public reads were reprocessed in TCRdb via fastp at Q25 and MiXCR, keeping in-frame beta chains. CDR3 protein sequences are deduplicated, and each keeps its most common genes and DNA. None of the V and J calls come from the authors' own analysis; TCRdb made them. This sample is represented by about 630,000 distinct CDR3 sequences; around 12% of them were singletons. Clones ranked in the top ten supply 15% of the sample.

Explained via the paper, the treatment or condition label denotes: live attenuated yellow fever vaccine strain. At each blood-draw timepoint, two biological replicates of bulk PBMCs were collected. A standard Ficoll-Paque protocol was used to isolate PBMCs from peripheral blood. RNA was extracted with TriZol from bulk PBMCs, CD4 and CD8 fractions, and dextramer-positive and dextramer-negative fractions. These data come from a study of T cells after yellow fever vaccination (dated by TCRdb to 2018 to 2020). A note on the overall study: Libraries from fractions with low cell numbers were prepared with the SMART-Seq v4 Ultra Low Input RNA kit. Bulk PBMC replicates and cell subsets were isolated from blood drawn at multiple timepoints before and after both primary and secondary immunization. Two healthy male donors, one aged 18 to 30 and one aged 30 to 40 years, made up the cohort. Bulk TCR alpha and beta repertoires were sequenced longitudinally to track T-cell clones before and after primary and booster YFV17D yellow fever vaccination.

The investigation overall reported the following: Most clones expanded after primary vaccination were re-detected after the booster (about 95% of CD4 and around 86% of CD8), suggesting broad memory maintenance. Compared with the primary T-cell response, the secondary T-cell response was weaker but faster, peaking on day 5 rather than day 15. Computational filtering was required because FACS-sorted repertoires could contain abundant contaminating clonotypes from the bulk population. A small share of clonotypes was detected in both CD4 and CD8 compartments, with the overlap likely arising from convergent recombination. Because only a couple of donors were included in the study, the extent to which the findings can be generalized is limited.

The TCR sequence derives from a man aged 30 to 39 who received the YFV17D yellow fever vaccine. The sequences come from PBMCs, collected on the day of the yellow fever booster vaccination.

This receptor carries the CDR3 CASSIKNPGQYSSYEQYF. The DNA is as follows: TGTGCCAGTAGTATAAAGAACCCGGGACAGTACAGCTCCTACGAGCAGTACTTC. The rearrangement combines TRBV19 with TRBJ2-7, and 7 junction bases match TRBD1. Unmatched junction bases come to 13, with V trimmed by 2 bases and J by 0 bases. The CDR3, from cysteine to phenylalanine, totals 18 residues. Left in the record is the CDR3 DNA by itself, 54 bases read in frame from the first base. Taken from the germline V gene (reference sequence), the CDR1 and CDR2 loops are LNHDA and SQIVND.